Included here is one TCR beta chain sequence, with context. This entry is derived from a study of CD8 T cells in Susac syndrome. Whole-study context: Sequenced Susac syndrome patients included roughly six with clinically active disease and about eight in remission.

The CDR3 is 15 amino acids. Germline CDR1 reads SGHTA; CDR2 reads FQGTGA. Deletions cut 1 base from V and 3 bases from J, with 11 bases between. An amount of RNA that ranged from roughly 0.5 to 1 ug was reverse transcribed with random hexamers. TCRdb redid the calling of the immunoSEQ multiplex PCR reads with MiXCR, one entry per CDR3 protein. Among roughly 200,000 distinct CDR3 sequences listed, roughly 94% were seen once. The receptor was derived from a human donor with Susac syndrome. Source material: CD4+ T cells from PBMCs. The chain couples TRBV7-3 to TRBJ2-3; possibly TRBD2 for D (5 bases). CDR3 sequence reads: CASSLMSSKTDTQYF. The CDR3 nucleotides read TGTGCCAGCAGCTTAATGTCTAGCAAAACAGATACGCAGTATTTT.